Listed below are T cell receptor beta chains from one sample, sequenced in a study of T cell repertoires in cytomegalovirus infection. MiXCR was run by TCRdb on the reads, yielding one entry per CDR3 protein. This table holds under 95,000 distinct CDR3 sequences, roughly 44% found once. What these receptors recognize is not known. Source: CD8+ T cells from cultured PBMCs, taken from culture after CMV antigen stimulation. These receptors all stem from a human donor in good health (CMV status not recorded). Some clones in this sample may be carry-over from other donors' samples. The CDR3 runs from the conserved cysteine through the conserved F or W. The D gene is left open where the match is weak. Clone size is shown for a subset of rows, as once, few, many or a class of expanded clone.

V	J	D	size	DNA	CDR3
TRBV20-1	TRBJ1-2	TRBD1	NA	TGCAGTGCAAGGGACAGTTACGGTGGGGGAGGCTACACCTTC	CSARDSYGGGGYTF
TRBV7-4	TRBJ2-7	TRBD1	once	TGTGCCAGCAGCTTACCGGGACAGGGACACGGGCAGTACTTC	CASSLPGQGHGQYF
TRBV7-9	TRBJ2-1	NA	few	TGTGCCAGCAGCTTAGTCCTTCACGAGTTCTTC	CASSLVLHEFF
TRBV7-6	TRBJ1-1	NA	NA	TGTGCCAGCAGCTGGGACGGGAACACTGAAGCTTTCTTT	CASSWDGNTEAFF
TRBV7-3	TRBJ1-1	TRBD1	few	TGTGCCAGCAGCTACACAGGGGGGGACACTGAAGCTTTCTTT	CASSYTGGDTEAFF
TRBV19	TRBJ1-5	NA	NA	TGTGCCAGTAGTATGGTGAGAGAAGTAGTTCAGCCCCAGCATTTT	CASSMVREVVQPQHF
TRBV11-2	TRBJ2-1	TRBD2	NA	TGTGCCAGCAGCCCACTAGCGGGGGGGGGAAATGAGCAGTTCTTC	CASSPLAGGGNEQFF
TRBV7-8	TRBJ2-4	NA	NA	TGTGCCAGCAGCTTAGCGAGGGACCTAGCCAAAAACATTCAGTACTTC	CASSLARDLAKNIQYF
TRBV5-6	TRBJ2-3	TRBD2	few	TGTGCCAGCAGCTCTAGCGGTAGCACAGATACGCAGTATTTT	CASSSSGSTDTQYF
TRBV7-9	TRBJ1-1	NA	NA	TGTGCCAGCAGCCCTATCACCGGGCTGGCTTTCTTT	CASSPITGLAFF
TRBV6-6	TRBJ1-5	NA	NA	TGTGCCAGCAGTTACGAAGTCGGACATCCGTCGGATCAGCCCCAGCATTTT	CASSYEVGHPSDQPQHF
TRBV12-3/TRBV12-4	TRBJ1-1	NA	few	TGTGCCAGCAGTCTCTCCACACCGGTCCCCAAGAACACTGAAGCTTTCTTT	CASSLSTPVPKNTEAFF
TRBV7-2	TRBJ2-2	TRBD1	NA	TGTGCCAGCAGCTTAGAGGGACAGCTGACCGGGGAGCTGTTTTTT	CASSLEGQLTGELFF
TRBV9	TRBJ2-2	TRBD2	NA	TGTGCCAGCAGCGTAGCGGGGGGGGGGGACACCGGGGAGCTGTTTTTT	CASSVAGGGDTGELFF
TRBV20-1	TRBJ1-1	NA	once	TGCAGTGCCTTCCTAAGGGGGTTCTCGAACACTGAAGCTTTCTTT	CSAFLRGFSNTEAFF
TRBV24-1	TRBJ2-1	NA	NA	TGTGCCACCAGTGATTTCCCTAAGACGCGCGACTGGTTCTTC	CATSDFPKTRDWFF
TRBV7-2	TRBJ1-4	NA	many	TGTGCCAGCAGCTTAATGAAATGGACAGCGAATGAAAAACTGTTTTTT	CASSLMKWTANEKLFF
TRBV12-3/TRBV12-4	TRBJ1-2	NA	NA	TGTGCCAGCAGTTTGGACAGAGCTAACTATGGCTACACCTTC	CASSLDRANYGYTF
TRBV7-3	TRBJ2-3	TRBD2	NA	TGTGCCAGCAGCTTAAGCGGGGGGGGAGGCGATACGCAGTATTTT	CASSLSGGGGDTQYF
TRBV7-6	TRBJ1-6	NA	NA	TGTGCCAGCAGCTCCGGACGGCAATCAAGTTCACCCCTCCACTTT	CASSSGRQSSSPLHF